This TCR beta chain was obtained from a study of blood T cell repertoires in COVID-19. The overall study: Spain, Italy and the United States supplied samples that represented acute and convalescent COVID-19. The cDNA or gDNA used as material had been derived from T cells, B-cell-depleted T cells, or PBMCs.

Germline V gene sequence: CDR1 SGHNT, CDR2 YYREEE (reference sequence). The CDR3 runs to 13 residues. V lost 4 bases to trimming and J lost 6 bases, with 13 bases between them. Source study methods: Reference gene primer amplification in the assay estimated nucleated cell counts. Here immunoSEQ multiplex PCR was the method, and the copy in TCRdb shows in-frame clones only, minus some. The V and J calls and clone size come from that table; D and trimming were worked out from the DNA. The profile shows under 200,000 clones, 80% to 85% of them singletons. Sequencing used peripheral blood. The TCR originated in a woman aged 60-75 years with acute or convalescent COVID-19. The chain uses TRBV5-4 and TRBJ1-2; D possibly corresponds to TRBD1 (5 bases). CDR3 coding DNA: TGTGCCAGCAGCCCAGTTGACAGTAATGGCTACACCTTC. It translates to CASSPVDSNGYTF.